Below are 8 T cell receptor beta chains sequenced from a single sample in a study of identical twins. MiXCR was run by TCRdb on the 5' RACE reads, yielding one entry per CDR3 protein. The table has roughly 1.6 million distinct CDR3 sequences, more than 30% seen once; the top ten hold approximately 0.29%. Sequencing was performed on cord blood. All receptors derive from a newborn girl in good health.

The chain uses TRBV27 and TRBJ1-5; TRBD1 might be the D (6 bases). With 5 bases removed from V and 0 bases from J, the gap between germline ends came to 20 bases. Germline V gene sequence: CDR1 MNHEY, CDR2 SMNVEV (reference sequence). The CDR3 covers 18 residues. The DNA for the CDR3 is TGTGCCAGCAGTCGTCTCTGGACAGAGGGCCCTAGCAATCAGCCCCAGCATTTT. Translating it yields CASSRLWTEGPSNQPQHF.

This clonotype was seen more than once but under ten times. V usage is TRBV7-9 and J usage is TRBJ2-3; 10 bases line up with TRBD1. CDR3 length: 19 residues. V lost 1 base and J lost 4; bases outside the gene matches: 14. The germline V gene has CDR1 SEHNR and CDR2 FQNEAQ (reference sequence). The CDR3: CASSLGVGYRQGAADTQYF. The CDR3 DNA reads as TGTGCCAGCAGCTTAGGAGTCGGGTATAGACAGGGGGCCGCAGATACGCAGTATTTT.

This clonotype was seen only a few times. V is TRBV6-5 and J is TRBJ2-4; D is ambiguous. The last part of the DNA fits TRBJ2-7 better; the J call may be wrong. Looked up from germline, CDR1 is MNHEY and CDR2 is SVGAGI. The CDR3 is 16 amino acids. The CDR3 DNA reads as TGTGCCAGCAGTTACTCGGGTAATCGTCTGGGGTACGAGCAGTACTTC. This encodes CASSYSGNRLGYEQYF.

The chain uses TRBV27 and TRBJ1-1; D may be TRBD1 (6 bases). Germline assignment: CDR1 MNHEY and CDR2 SMNVEV (reference sequence). The V end was cut by 8 bases, the J end by 11 bases, with 21 bases between. The CDR3 spans 13 residues. The chain's CDR3 is CASGETSGDRAFF. The CDR3 DNA follows: TGTGCCAGCGGCGAAACCTCAGGGGATCGGGCTTTCTTT.

The CDR3 loop is CSARVAGGKYNEQFF. The CDR3, as DNA: TGCAGTGCTAGAGTAGCGGGAGGGAAGTACAATGAGCAGTTCTTC. The chain couples TRBV20-1 to TRBJ2-1; TRBD2 agrees at 11 bases. V shed 1 base, J shed 4 bases, and the junction held 3 bases outside the gene matches. This CDR3 has 15 amino acids. The germline V gene has CDR1 DFQATT and CDR2 SNEGSKA (reference sequence).

This chain uses TRBV4-1 with TRBJ1-1, with 8 bases identical to TRBD1. Looked up from germline, CDR1 is MGHRA and CDR2 is YSYEKL. The ends lost 4 bases at V and 9 bases at J; junction bases unmatched: 13. CDR3 size: 15 residues. CDR3 in DNA: TGCGCCAGCAGCCGCTCGGAGACAGGGGTCGGAAAAGCTTTCTTT. Residues: CASSRSETGVGKAFF.

This clonotype was seen a few times. The chain recombines TRBV10-3 with TRBJ1-5; D ambiguous. V lost 0 bases and J 2 bases, leaving 11 bases between the germline ends. CDR1 ENHRY and CDR2 SYGVKD come from the germline V gene. The CDR3 extends over 16 amino acids. CDR3 sequence: CAISESIGKGNQPQHF. Written as DNA, the CDR3 is TGTGCCATCAGTGAGTCGATAGGGAAAGGCAATCAGCCCCAGCATTTT.

V is TRBV3-1 and J is TRBJ1-2; a weak D match, TRBD1 (6 bases). V shed 0 bases and J shed 9 bases, with 14 bases lying between them. CDR3 length: 14 amino acids. Per the germline V gene, CDR1 is LGHDT and CDR2 is YNNKEL (reference sequence). The CDR3 protein is CASSQERDRKCYTF. Written as DNA, the CDR3 is TGTGCCAGCAGCCAAGAGCGAGACAGGAAATGCTACACCTTC.